The rows below give T cell receptor beta chains drawn from one sample of a study of Ad26.COV2.S vaccination and SARS-CoV-2 variants. Repertoires were generated with immunoSEQ multiplex PCR, while TCRdb's copy carries only in-frame clones and drops some. The top ten hold 6.4% of the sample, which has 300,000 to 350,000 clones, around 90% seen once. The specimen comprised peripheral blood, sampled in a trial of Ad26.COV2.S vaccine versus placebo. The origin of the receptors is a person aged 18 to 65 who received the Ad26.COV2.S COVID-19 vaccine or a placebo. Both conserved end residues are part of each CDR3. A D gene is named only where the DNA matches it firmly. Clone size is given for some rows only: seen once, a few or many times, or a class if the clone is expanded.

D gene,V gene,J gene,clone size,CDR3 protein,CDR3 DNA
-,TRBV3-1/TRBV3-2,TRBJ2-3,-,CASSQVLDGAVSSTTDTQYF,TGTGCCAGCAGCCAAGTATTAGATGGGGCAGTTAGTTCCACAACAGATACGCAGTATTTT
TRBD1,TRBV19,TRBJ2-1,-,CASRSRLGQGNNEQFF,TGTGCCAGTAGGAGCCGGTTAGGACAGGGGAACAATGAGCAGTTCTTC
-,TRBV7-2,TRBJ1-3,-,CASSLTPGSWGNTIYF,TGTGCCAGCAGCCTAACGCCTGGGTCTTGGGGAAACACCATATATTTT
-,TRBV4-2,TRBJ1-3,-,CASSFEQTDSSGNTIYF,TGTGCCAGCAGCTTCGAACAGACCGATAGCTCTGGAAACACCATATATTTT
TRBD1,TRBV4-2,TRBJ2-7,few,CASSQGGGAYEQYF,TGTGCCAGCAGCCAAGGAGGGGGCGCCTACGAGCAGTACTTC
TRBD1,TRBV3-1/TRBV3-2,TRBJ1-1,-,CASTLRGQVNTEAFF,TGTGCCAGCACCCTGAGGGGACAGGTGAACACTGAAGCTTTCTTT
-,TRBV9,TRBJ1-6,-,CASKTDGNSPLHF,TGTGCCAGCAAGACTGACGGTAATTCACCCCTCCACTTT
-,TRBV12-3/TRBV12-4,TRBJ1-1,once,CASSFRRLNEAFF,TGTGCCAGCAGCTTCCGGAGGCTCAATGAAGCTTTCTTT
-,TRBV19,TRBJ1-3,-,CASTEIGGARNTIYF,TGTGCCAGTACCGAAATAGGGGGGGCAAGAAACACCATATATTTT
-,TRBV5-1,TRBJ2-5,-,CASSLSAVQETQYF,TGCGCCAGCAGCTTATCGGCAGTCCAAGAGACCCAGTACTTC
-,TRBV18,TRBJ1-1,-,CASSPQAREAFF,TGTGCCAGCTCACCACAGGCCCGTGAAGCTTTCTTT
-,TRBV28,TRBJ1-2,-,CASSLGAGGYTF,TGTGCCAGCAGCTTGGGGGCCGGGGGCTACACCTTC
-,TRBV30,TRBJ1-1,-,CAWSGGNTEAFF,TGTGCCTGGTCGGGGGGGAACACTGAAGCTTTCTTT
-,TRBV7-2,TRBJ1-5,-,CASSLVASAGADQPQHF,TGTGCCAGCAGCTTAGTGGCGTCCGCCGGTGCGGATCAGCCCCAGCATTTT
TRBD1,TRBV19,TRBJ1-2,-,CASSPLAGQGAYGYTF,TGTGCCAGTAGTCCCTTGGCGGGACAGGGGGCCTATGGCTACACCTTC
TRBD1,TRBV5-5,TRBJ1-4,-,CASRRGQGFEKLFF,TGTGCCAGCAGGCGGGGACAGGGGTTCGAAAAACTGTTTTTT
-,TRBV7-9,TRBJ1-6,-,CASRQSGRLDSPLHF,TGTGCCAGCAGGCAATCCGGGCGTTTGGATTCACCCCTCCACTTT
-,TRBV2,TRBJ2-1,-,CASEDLSYNEQFF,TGTGCCAGCGAGGACCTGTCCTACAATGAGCAGTTCTTC
-,TRBV19,TRBJ2-7,-,CASSISKGTYEQYF,TGTGCCAGTAGTATATCCAAGGGGACCTACGAGCAGTACTTC
-,TRBV5-5,TRBJ2-7,once,CASSLGRNEQYF,TGTGCCAGCAGCTTGGGGCGAAACGAGCAGTACTTC
-,TRBV11-2,TRBJ2-7,-,CASSPDGQSNEQYF,TGTGCCAGCAGCCCCGATGGGCAATCTAACGAGCAGTACTTC
-,TRBV10-3,TRBJ1-5,-,CAISGSGIRSNQPQHF,TGTGCCATCAGTGGCTCGGGGATTCGAAGCAATCAGCCCCAGCATTTT
TRBD1,TRBV4-3,TRBJ2-7,-,CASSHSGTGVYEQYF,TGCGCCAGCAGCCACTCCGGGACAGGGGTCTACGAGCAGTACTTC
-,TRBV7-3,TRBJ2-5,-,CASSLRGRGETQYF,TGTGCCAGCAGCTTAAGGGGGCGGGGAGAGACCCAGTACTTC
TRBD2,TRBV9,TRBJ2-2,-,CASSSLATNTGELFF,TGTGCCAGCAGCTCACTAGCGACGAACACCGGGGAGCTGTTTTTT
TRBD2,TRBV6-5,TRBJ2-7,-,CASSQTSGTIWQYF,TGTGCCAGCAGCCAGACTAGCGGGACCATCTGGCAGTACTTC
TRBD1,TRBV6-2/TRBV6-3,TRBJ2-5,-,CASSFYLEEGARKETQYF,TGTGCCAGCAGTTTTTACCTTGAAGAGGGGGCCAGAAAAGAGACCCAGTACTTC
TRBD1,TRBV29-1,TRBJ2-7,-,CSVEVRGHYEQYF,TGCAGCGTTGAAGTTAGGGGGCACTACGAGCAGTACTTC
-,TRBV28,TRBJ1-4,-,CASSSSLLDEKLFF,TGTGCCAGCAGTTCGTCGCTTCTAGATGAAAAACTGTTTTTT
-,TRBV5-8,TRBJ1-5,-,CASSTRAGQGQPQHF,TGTGCCAGCAGCACCCGGGCAGGCCAGGGTCAGCCCCAGCATTTT
-,TRBV15,TRBJ1-1,-,CATSRGPRAVTEAFF,TGTGCCACCAGCAGAGGACCTCGGGCAGTCACTGAAGCTTTCTTT
TRBD2,TRBV5-8,TRBJ2-7,-,CASSPWGGGEQYF,TGTGCCAGCAGCCCTTGGGGGGGAGGAGAGCAGTACTTC
-,TRBV6-5,TRBJ1-1,many,CASTVTGGGTEAFF,TGTGCCAGCACCGTTACAGGAGGGGGCACTGAAGCTTTCTTT
TRBD1,TRBV3-1/TRBV3-2,TRBJ1-6,-,CASSQVGQGGSPLHF,TGTGCCAGCAGCCAAGTAGGACAGGGAGGATCACCCCTCCACTTT
-,TRBV10-3,TRBJ2-3,few,CAISDTKVTDTQYF,TGTGCCATCAGTGATACGAAAGTCACAGATACGCAGTATTTT
TRBD1,TRBV7-6,TRBJ2-5,-,CASSRDRIIQYF,TGTGCCAGCAGCAGGGACAGGATAATCCAGTACTTC
-,TRBV5-4,TRBJ1-1,-,CASSLVNTEAFF,TGTGCCAGCAGCTTGGTCAACACTGAAGCTTTCTTT
TRBD2,TRBV4-1,TRBJ2-3,-,CASSQDFPSGRTQYF,TGCGCCAGCAGCCAAGATTTTCCGAGCGGGAGAACGCAGTATTTT
-,TRBV30,TRBJ2-7,once,CAWSVLAAATYEQYF,TGTGCCTGGAGTGTACTGGCAGCAGCTACCTACGAGCAGTACTTC
-,TRBV10-3,TRBJ1-2,-,CAISESGERGYTF,TGTGCCATCAGTGAGTCGGGGGAGAGGGGCTACACCTTC
TRBD2,TRBV12-5,TRBJ2-7,-,CASGLYREVLYF,TGTGCTAGTGGTTTGTATCGGGAGGTTCTGTACTTC